This T cell receptor beta chain comes out of a study of blood T cell repertoires in COVID-19. In the study overall: Specimens from acute and convalescent COVID-19 originated in the United States, Italy and Spain. T cells, B-cell-depleted T cells, or PBMCs provided the cDNA or gDNA that served as material.

In the original processing: From reference gene primer amplification, estimates of nucleated cell counts were derived. The method was immunoSEQ multiplex PCR; TCRdb's version includes in-frame clones alone and lacks a portion of them. V and J calls plus clone size are reproduced from that table; the DNA served to infer D and trimming. Here the sample spans approximately 20,000 clones, over 90% being singletons. CDR1 and CDR2 (germline): DFQATT, SNEGSKA (reference sequence). Trimming removed 3 bases from V and 0 bases from J, with 18 bases in between. The CDR3 is made up of 17 amino acids. The source is a woman between 45 and 65 years old with active COVID-19. The chain has TRBV20-1 and TRBJ1-5, with unresolved D. The sequencing sample was made of peripheral blood. The CDR3 sequence: CSASRLSGIYSNQPQHF. In DNA form, the CDR3 reads TGCAGTGCTAGTAGATTGAGCGGGATTTATAGCAATCAGCCCCAGCATTTT.